A single sample is the source of the 12 T cell receptor beta chains below, sequenced in a study of T cell repertoires in cytomegalovirus infection. TCRdb processed the reads anew with MiXCR; each CDR3 protein has one entry. The table shows some 320,000 distinct CDR3 sequences, with 25% to 35% occurring only once. The antigens of these receptors remain unknown. The sequences come from cultured PBMCs, collected from culture after CMV antigen stimulation. Receptor source: a human donor in good health (CMV status not recorded). Some clones in this sample may be carry-over from other donors' samples.

The chain recombines TRBV7-3 with TRBJ2-5, with TRBD2 matching 13 bases. Germline V gene data show CDR1 as SGHTA and CDR2 as FQGTGA. CDR3 size: 16 residues. The V segment lost 4 bases and the J segment 5 bases; nucleotides outside the gene matches: 7. The CDR3 nucleotides are TGTGCCAGCAGCTCAAGACTAGCGGGAGGTGGTGAGACCCAGTACTTC. Residues: CASSSRLAGGGETQYF.

This clonotype showed up many times. The rearrangement joins TRBV11-2 to TRBJ1-1; D call uncertain. The CDR3 runs 14 residues. Germline CDR1 and CDR2: SGHAT and FQNNGV. The V end lost 2 bases, the J end lost 5 bases, and 12 bases lay between the germline ends. The chain's CDR3 is CASSLSRVRTEAFF. The CDR3 DNA sequence: TGTGCCAGCAGCTTATCAAGGGTGCGGACTGAAGCTTTCTTT.

The genes are TRBV19 and TRBJ1-5, with D possibly being TRBD1 (5 bases). Trimming pared 3 bases from V and 5 bases from J, leaving 14 bases between. This CDR3 has 15 amino acids. Germline loops: CDR1 LNHDA, CDR2 SQIVND (reference sequence). In nucleotides, the CDR3 is TGTGCCAGTAGTATGAGGGGTAATGGGGATCAGCCCCAGCATTTT. Its translation is CASSMRGNGDQPQHF.

The chain joins TRBV11-2 to TRBJ2-1; D gene uncertain. V lost 0 bases and J 5 bases, leaving 17 bases between the germline ends. This CDR3 has 17 amino acids. Germline V gene data show CDR1 as SGHAT and CDR2 as FQNNGV. CDR3 protein: CASSLDFVDTGNNEQFF. The CDR3 region has the DNA TGTGCCAGCAGCTTAGATTTTGTAGACACTGGAAACAATGAGCAGTTCTTC.

The chain employs TRBV7-6 and TRBJ2-1, with a tentative D call TRBD2 (5 bases). The germline V gene encodes CDR1 SGHVS and CDR2 FNYEAQ. The CDR3 has 16 residues. V was trimmed by 8 bases and J by 3 bases, leaving 20 bases between them. The CDR3 protein is CASSRLTFSGYNEQFF. For the CDR3, the DNA is TGTGCCAGCTCCAGGCTTACGTTCAGCGGCTACAATGAGCAGTTCTTC.

CDR3 coding DNA: TGTGCCAGCTTAGCCGGGACCCTCGGGGGCTACACCTTC. Translated, it gives CASLAGTLGGYTF. This chain connects TRBV6-1 to TRBJ1-2, with D perhaps matching TRBD1 (5 bases). V was cut by 8 bases and J by 8 bases, with 18 bases left in between. The CDR3 length is 13 residues. Germline V gene data show CDR1 as MNHNS and CDR2 as SASEGT.

The table lists this clonotype with a few counts. The genes are TRBV25-1 and TRBJ2-6; no firm D call. Germline V CDR1 and CDR2: MGHDK, SYGVNS. Trimming removed 4 bases from V and 0 bases from J, with 7 bases in between. There are 15 residues in the CDR3. The CDR3 reads CASSGDPSGANVLTF. The CDR3 DNA is TGTGCCAGCAGTGGCGACCCCTCTGGGGCCAACGTCCTGACTTTC.

This clonotype was counted only a few times. The CDR3 loop is CASSPGVDTGELFF. The CDR3 DNA reads TGTGCCAGCTCACCAGGGGTGGACACCGGGGAGCTGTTTTTT. The V and J genes are TRBV18 and TRBJ2-2; D uncertain. The germline V gene has CDR1 KGHSH and CDR2 LQKENI. This CDR3 region has 14 residues. Between the trimmed V and J ends, which lost 2 bases and 3 bases, there was a span of 7 bases.

The J gene is TRBJ2-2, the V gene TRBV27; TRBD1 aligns across 7 bases. V lost 3 bases to trimming and J lost 6 bases; unmatched junction nucleotides: 7. Germline values: CDR1 MNHEY, CDR2 SMNVEV (reference sequence). This CDR3 comprises 15 residues. The CDR3 here is CASSLIGGSPGELFF. In DNA, the CDR3 is TGTGCCAGCAGTTTGATAGGGGGCTCCCCCGGGGAGCTGTTTTTT.

This clonotype turned up a few times. V gene TRBV4-2 combines with J gene TRBJ2-1; D might be TRBD2 (6 bases). This CDR3 is 13 amino acids long. Germline V gene sequence: CDR1 LGHNA, CDR2 YNFKEQ. Trimming removed 0 bases at V and 9 bases at J, with 9 bases between. CDR3 residues: CASSQDGGGEQFF. The CDR3 DNA sequence: TGTGCCAGCAGCCAAGACGGGGGAGGTGAGCAGTTCTTC.

CDR3 protein: CATRRAESNSPLHF. The CDR3 DNA sequence: TGTGCTACCAGAAGGGCCGAGTCGAATTCACCCCTCCACTTT. This chain uses TRBV12-5 with TRBJ1-6; no firm D call. The CDR3 loop spans 14 amino acids. Germline loops: CDR1 LGHNT, CDR2 FRNRAP. The V and J ends lost 10 bases and 7 bases respectively, with 17 bases between them.

This clonotype was seen a few times. The chain combines TRBV7-3 with TRBJ2-3; a weak D match, TRBD1 (5 bases). This CDR3 comprises 13 residues. The germline CDR1 and CDR2 sequences are SGHTA and FQGTGA. Trimming stripped 7 bases from V and 1 base from J, with 9 bases between. CDR3 sequence (DNA): TGTGCCAGCAAGGGGCAGGGCACAGATACGCAGTATTTT. Translated, it gives CASKGQGTDTQYF.